These T cell receptor beta chains were read from a single sample in a study of cytomegalovirus exposure and HLA in healthy donors. TCRdb's copy holds only in-frame clones and misses some; the assay was immunoSEQ multiplex PCR. This sample's table reports fewer than 70,000 clones. The sequenced sample consisted of PBMCs. The receptor source for this set is a man aged 25 to 45 in good health and CMV-seropositive. Both conserved end residues are part of each CDR3. D genes are given only for firm matches.

cdr3_nt: TGTGCCAGCAGCGCGGGACTAGCGGGCTACACAGATACGCAGTATTTT
cdr3_aa: CASSAGLAGYTDTQYF
v_call: TRBV7-2
d_call: TRBD2
j_call: TRBJ2-3
cdr3_length: 16

cdr3_nt: TGTGCCAGCAGCCACGACAGGGACTCCTACAATGAGCAGTTCTTC
cdr3_aa: CASSHDRDSYNEQFF
v_call: TRBV14
d_call: TRBD1
j_call: TRBJ2-1
cdr3_length: 15

cdr3_nt: TGCGCCAGCAGCCCCCAGGGATTGGGTGGGGCCAACGTCCTGACTTTC
cdr3_aa: CASSPQGLGGANVLTF
v_call: TRBV5-1
d_call: .
j_call: TRBJ2-6
cdr3_length: 16

cdr3_nt: TGTGCCAGCAGTACTAGCGAGACGTTGGACGAGCAGTACTTC
cdr3_aa: CASSTSETLDEQYF
v_call: TRBV6-5
d_call: TRBD2
j_call: TRBJ2-7
cdr3_length: 14

cdr3_nt: TGCGCCAGCAGCCAAGAGTCTAGCGGGAGGGCCTCAATCTACGAGCAGTACTTC
cdr3_aa: CASSQESSGRASIYEQYF
v_call: TRBV4-1
d_call: TRBD2
j_call: TRBJ2-7
cdr3_length: 18

cdr3_nt: TGTGCCAGCAGCACAGGGGACGGAGCCTACGAGCAGTACTTC
cdr3_aa: CASSTGDGAYEQYF
v_call: TRBV9
d_call: TRBD1
j_call: TRBJ2-7
cdr3_length: 14

cdr3_nt: TGTGCCTGGACCGCGGACAGGACAAAATCTGGGGCCAACGTCCTGACTTTC
cdr3_aa: CAWTADRTKSGANVLTF
v_call: TRBV30
d_call: TRBD1
j_call: TRBJ2-6
cdr3_length: 17

cdr3_nt: TGTGCCAGCAGTGATAGGACAGCTAACACTGAAGCTTTCTTT
cdr3_aa: CASSDRTANTEAFF
v_call: TRBV25-1
d_call: .
j_call: TRBJ1-1
cdr3_length: 14

cdr3_nt: TGTGCCAGCAGTTTCCACAGGGGGCGCTTAGAGTCACCCCTCCACTTT
cdr3_aa: CASSFHRGRLESPLHF
v_call: TRBV6-5
d_call: TRBD1
j_call: TRBJ1-6
cdr3_length: 16

cdr3_nt: TGTGCCTGGAGTGTATATCGCCCTCTCAGCGAGCAGTACTTC
cdr3_aa: CAWSVYRPLSEQYF
v_call: TRBV30
d_call: .
j_call: TRBJ2-7
cdr3_length: 14

cdr3_nt: TGTGCCAGCAGTCGCCAAGGGGTCCAAGCTAGGGCTTTCTTT
cdr3_aa: CASSRQGVQARAFF
v_call: TRBV6-6
d_call: .
j_call: TRBJ1-1
cdr3_length: 14

cdr3_nt: TGTGCCAGCAGATCCGGGACAGGGACTGAAAAACTGTTTTTT
cdr3_aa: CASRSGTGTEKLFF
v_call: TRBV2
d_call: TRBD1
j_call: TRBJ1-4
cdr3_length: 14

cdr3_nt: TGTGCCAGCAGCGGCGGACAGATAGTCCACAATGAGCAGTTCTTC
cdr3_aa: CASSGGQIVHNEQFF
v_call: TRBV11-3
d_call: .
j_call: TRBJ2-1
cdr3_length: 15

cdr3_nt: TGTGCCTGGAGGGCGACTAGCGGGGGGGCTTTTGGTACGCAGTATTTT
cdr3_aa: CAWRATSGGAFGTQYF
v_call: TRBV30
d_call: TRBD2
j_call: TRBJ2-3
cdr3_length: 16

cdr3_nt: TGTGCCAGCAGTTTCCGCAAACCTAACAGGGCCTATTATGGCTACACCTTC
cdr3_aa: CASSFRKPNRAYYGYTF
v_call: TRBV25-1
d_call: .
j_call: TRBJ1-2
cdr3_length: 17